These T cell receptor beta chains were read from a single sample in a study of metastatic and nonmetastatic thyroid tumors. TCRdb ran MiXCR on the PCR reads. This table has 15,000 or so clones, approximately 15% appearing once. The sample consisted of blood. The receptor set was obtained from a female donor with papillary thyroid cancer or a benign thyroid nodule (not recorded which). Some clones in this sample may be carry-over from other donors' samples. Both conserved end residues are part of each CDR3. A D gene is named only where the DNA matches it firmly. Size tells how often a clone was seen (once, few, many) or the class of an expanded clone, and some rows leave it out.

>TRBV6-1|TRBJ1-1|NA|many
CASREGTVVFF
TGTGCCAGCAGAGAAGGGACGGTGGTGTTCTTT
>TRBV10-3|TRBJ1-2|TRBD1|many
CAISAGTDWGYTF
TGTGCCATCAGTGCGGGGACAGACTGGGGCTACACCTTC
>TRBV27|TRBJ2-3|NA|few
CASSLNLGADTQYF
TGTGCCAGCAGTTTAAACCTGGGGGCAGATACGCAGTATTTT
>TRBV20-1|TRBJ1-5|NA|many
CSARSGNNQPQHF
TGCAGTGCTAGGTCAGGGAACAATCAGCCCCAGCATTTT
>TRBV6-1|TRBJ2-4|TRBD1|many
CASSGTGVGIQYF
TGTGCCAGCAGTGGGACAGGCGTAGGCATTCAGTACTTC
>TRBV5-4|TRBJ2-7|NA|many
CASSSQVGEWYEQYF
TGTGCCAGCAGCTCTCAGGTGGGGGAGTGGTACGAGCAGTACTTC
>TRBV5-1|TRBJ2-3|NA|many
CASSPGPVVGSTDTQYF
TGCGCCAGCAGCCCGGGCCCGGTCGTGGGTAGCACAGATACGCAGTATTTT
>TRBV6-5|TRBJ2-6|NA|medium-sized
CASSYEASGANVLTF
TGTGCCAGCAGTTATGAAGCCTCTGGGGCCAACGTCCTGACTTTC
>TRBV6-2/TRBV6-3|TRBJ2-1|TRBD2|many
CASSPPLLRSGGAYNEQFF
TGTGCCAGCAGTCCCCCGTTACTAAGAAGCGGGGGGGCCTACAATGAGCAGTTCTTC
>TRBV2|TRBJ1-4|NA|NA
CASSEDRGEKLFF
TGTGCCAGCAGTGAGGACAGAGGTGAAAAACTGTTTTTT
>TRBV19|TRBJ1-3|NA|medium-sized
CASSIGGPGNTIYF
TGTGCCAGTAGTATAGGTGGACCTGGAAACACCATATATTTT
>TRBV6-6|TRBJ1-6|NA|few
CASSYSIGTLNSPLHF
TGTGCCAGCAGTTACTCGATCGGCACACTGAATTCACCCCTCCACTTT
>TRBV29-1|TRBJ2-7|TRBD1|many
CSVSPGQETYEQYF
TGCAGCGTTTCACCGGGACAGGAGACCTACGAGCAGTACTTC
>TRBV2|TRBJ2-5|NA|many
CASSAAVMGYQKTQYF
TGTGCCAGCAGTGCGGCGGTTATGGGGTACCAAAAGACCCAGTACTTC
>TRBV6-1|TRBJ2-1|NA|medium-sized
CASSAWGGASNEQFF
TGTGCCAGCAGTGCGTGGGGGGGGGCAAGCAATGAGCAGTTCTTC
>TRBV4-2|TRBJ2-5|TRBD2|NA
CASSQNPREGEETQYF
TGTGCCAGCAGCCAAAACCCAAGGGAGGGAGAAGAGACCCAGTACTTC
>TRBV6-1|TRBJ2-2|NA|few
CASSEAGVRVSSGELFF
TGTGCCAGCAGTGAAGCGGGGGTCAGGGTATCGTCCGGGGAGCTGTTTTTT
>TRBV11-3|TRBJ2-3|NA|many
CASSLEAGADTQYF
TGTGCCAGCAGCTTAGAGGCAGGGGCAGATACGCAGTATTTT
>TRBV7-2|TRBJ1-5|NA|many
CASSLFRGANQPQHF
TGTGCCAGCAGCTTATTCCGAGGGGCTAATCAGCCCCAGCATTTT
>TRBV20-1|TRBJ1-5|NA|many
CSASQGGSNQPQHF
TGCAGTGCTAGTCAAGGGGGTAGCAATCAGCCCCAGCATTTT
>TRBV28|TRBJ2-1|NA|NA
CASSLNYEQFF
TGTGCCAGCAGCCTAAATTACGAGCAGTTCTTC
>TRBV6-1|TRBJ1-3|NA|NA
CASSRTGCTNTIYF
TGTGCCAGCAGTCGGACTGGGTGTACAAACACCATATATTTT
>TRBV4-1|TRBJ2-7|NA|NA
CASSQDARVSGYEQYF
TGCGCCAGCAGCCAAGATGCCAGGGTATCGGGCTACGAGCAGTACTTC
>TRBV20-1|TRBJ1-2|NA|many
CSLSGVYGYTF
TGCAGCCTTTCAGGGGTATATGGCTACACCTTC
>TRBV5-1|TRBJ1-6|NA|many
CASSSDAVGNSPLHF
TGCGCCAGCAGCTCGGATGCGGTCGGAAATTCACCCCTCCACTTT
>TRBV9|TRBJ1-3|NA|many
CASSARARRYAGNTIYF
TGTGCCAGCAGCGCCAGGGCCCGAAGGTATGCTGGAAACACCATATATTTT
>TRBV6-5|TRBJ1-5|NA|medium-sized
CASSYGGRQPQHF
TGTGCCAGCAGTTACGGGGGTCGTCAGCCCCAGCATTTT
>TRBV2|TRBJ1-4|TRBD1|many
CASNTGTGVEKLFF
TGTGCCAGCAATACCGGGACAGGGGTTGAAAAACTGTTTTTT
>TRBV2|TRBJ1-1|TRBD1|many
CASLGDRESTEAFF
TGTGCCAGCCTGGGGGACAGGGAGAGCACTGAAGCTTTCTTT
>TRBV20-1|TRBJ2-5|NA|many
CSAAGAETQYF
TGCAGTGCTGCCGGGGCAGAGACCCAGTACTTC
>TRBV6-2/TRBV6-3|TRBJ2-2|TRBD2|many
CASSDPAGDLTGELFF
TGTGCCAGCAGTGACCCAGCGGGAGACCTCACCGGGGAGCTGTTTTTT
>TRBV5-1|TRBJ2-2|NA|NA
CASSLDRGRSTGELFF
TGCGCCAGCAGCTTGGATAGGGGTAGGAGCACCGGGGAGCTGTTTTTT
>TRBV24-1|TRBJ1-5|NA|many
CATSARLGQPQHF
TGTGCCACCAGTGCCCGGTTGGGTCAGCCCCAGCATTTT
>TRBV12-3/TRBV12-4|TRBJ2-1|TRBD2|many
CASRRQDGGANEQFF
TGTGCCAGCAGAAGGCAGGACGGGGGGGCAAATGAGCAGTTCTTC
>TRBV12-3/TRBV12-4|TRBJ1-5|NA|many
CASGSHVYQPQHF
TGTGCCAGCGGAAGTCATGTTTATCAGCCCCAGCATTTT
>TRBV2|TRBJ1-1|TRBD1|few
CASRETGRNTEAFF
TGTGCCAGCAGGGAGACAGGGAGGAACACTGAAGCTTTCTTT
>TRBV4-1|TRBJ1-1|TRBD1|many
CASRKGQGEIEAFF
TGCGCCAGCAGAAAGGGGCAGGGGGAAATTGAAGCTTTCTTT
>TRBV11-2|TRBJ2-5|NA|few
CASSLVTGLQETQYF
TGTGCCAGCAGCTTAGTCACAGGACTGCAAGAGACCCAGTACTTC
>TRBV6-5|TRBJ2-1|TRBD1|few
CASSYLSLTGNEQFF
TGTGCCAGCAGTTACCTATCCCTGACAGGGAATGAGCAGTTCTTC
>TRBV28|TRBJ2-1|NA|medium-sized
CASSSIMNEQFF
TGTGCCAGCAGTTCAATCATGAATGAGCAGTTCTTC
>TRBV27|TRBJ1-1|NA|many
CASSLKVANTEAFF
TGTGCCAGCAGTTTAAAGGTAGCGAACACTGAAGCTTTCTTT
>TRBV12-3/TRBV12-4|TRBJ1-5|NA|many
CASSPRGNQPQHF
TGTGCCAGCAGTCCAAGGGGAAATCAGCCCCAGCATTTT
>TRBV11-1|TRBJ2-3|NA|many
CASRSRGDRGTDTQYF
TGTGCCAGCAGATCAAGAGGGGACCGAGGAACAGATACGCAGTATTTT
>TRBV12-3/TRBV12-4|TRBJ2-7|NA|few
CASSFKGWREQYF
TGTGCCAGCAGTTTTAAGGGTTGGAGAGAGCAGTACTTC
>TRBV27|TRBJ2-2|NA|medium-sized
CASSLQLGTNTGELFF
TGTGCCAGCAGTTTACAGCTCGGGACGAACACCGGGGAGCTGTTTTTT
>TRBV20-1|TRBJ2-1|TRBD2|many
CSASPRRAGGPYNEQFF
TGCAGTGCTAGCCCTCGGCGAGCGGGGGGACCCTACAATGAGCAGTTCTTC
>TRBV7-2|TRBJ2-5|NA|many
CASSPGSQGRTQYF
TGTGCCAGCAGCCCTGGGTCGCAGGGGAGGACCCAGTACTTC
>TRBV18|TRBJ2-3|NA|many
CASSPRDPTSTDTQYF
TGTGCCAGCTCACCTCGGGACCCGACTAGCACAGATACGCAGTATTTT
>TRBV6-6|TRBJ2-2|TRBD2|many
CASSYKRGAVNTGELFF
TGTGCCAGCAGTTATAAGCGGGGGGCCGTTAACACCGGGGAGCTGTTTTTT
>TRBV5-5|TRBJ1-1|NA|NA
CASSLASGTEAFF
TGTGCCAGCAGCTTGGCGTCAGGGACTGAAGCTTTCTTT
>TRBV19|TRBJ1-5|NA|many
CASSIRQVGNQPQHF
TGTGCCAGTAGTATCAGGCAGGTCGGCAATCAGCCCCAGCATTTT
>TRBV6-1|TRBJ1-5|NA|medium-sized
CASRTGIYSNQPQHF
TGTGCCAGCAGAACCGGGATTTATAGCAATCAGCCCCAGCATTTT
>TRBV20-1|TRBJ2-3|TRBD2|many
CSARDPGTSGRRTDTQYF
TGCAGTGCTAGAGATCCCGGGACTAGCGGTAGAAGGACAGATACGCAGTATTTT
>TRBV6-1|TRBJ2-7|NA|few
CASRGDRTREQYF
TGTGCCAGCAGAGGCGACAGGACTCGGGAGCAGTACTTC
>TRBV27|TRBJ1-2|NA|medium-sized
CASSYGGGYGYTF
TGTGCCAGCAGTTACGGGGGCGGCTATGGCTACACCTTC